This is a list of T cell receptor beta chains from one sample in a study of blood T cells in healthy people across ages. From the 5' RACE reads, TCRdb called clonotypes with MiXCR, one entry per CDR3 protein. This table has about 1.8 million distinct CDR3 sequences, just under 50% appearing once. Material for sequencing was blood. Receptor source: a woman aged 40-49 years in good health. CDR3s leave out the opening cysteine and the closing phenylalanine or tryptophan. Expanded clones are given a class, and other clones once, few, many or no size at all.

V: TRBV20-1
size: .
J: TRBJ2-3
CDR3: SAGDGRGGDTQY

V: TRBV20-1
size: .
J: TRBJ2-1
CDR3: SAWYDGGAHNEQF

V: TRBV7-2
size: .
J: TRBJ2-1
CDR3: ASIPGIPSYNEQF

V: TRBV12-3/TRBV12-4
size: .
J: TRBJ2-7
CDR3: ASSLGPQPEQY

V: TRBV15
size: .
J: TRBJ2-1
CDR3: ATSRGGGPIQQF

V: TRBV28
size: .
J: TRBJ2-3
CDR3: ASSKTLPGAGYYTDTQY

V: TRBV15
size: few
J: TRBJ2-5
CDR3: ATSRDRGGQETQY

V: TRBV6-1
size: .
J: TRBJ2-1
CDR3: ASSDPTNRVNEQF

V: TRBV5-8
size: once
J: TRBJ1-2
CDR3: ASRLRDRTNYGYT

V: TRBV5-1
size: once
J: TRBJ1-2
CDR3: ASSPSWTANYGYT

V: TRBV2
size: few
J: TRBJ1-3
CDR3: ASSEPRAGNTIY

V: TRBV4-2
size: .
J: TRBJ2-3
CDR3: ASSQDWTDTQY

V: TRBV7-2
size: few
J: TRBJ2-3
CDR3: ASSLGTGFDDTQY

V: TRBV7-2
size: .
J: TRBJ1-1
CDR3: ASSFLGGPSMNTEAF

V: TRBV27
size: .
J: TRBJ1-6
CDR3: ASSFQRSGQRSPLH

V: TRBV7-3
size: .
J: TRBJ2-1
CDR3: ASSPGAGGFTEQF

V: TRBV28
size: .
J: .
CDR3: ASEGEEDGAKNIQY

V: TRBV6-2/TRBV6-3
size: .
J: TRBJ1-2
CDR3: ASSFPVYGYT

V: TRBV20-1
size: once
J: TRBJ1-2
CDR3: SAQVRNYGYT

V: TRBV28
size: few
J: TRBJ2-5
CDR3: ASSHTGKETQY

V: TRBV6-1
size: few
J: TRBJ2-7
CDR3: ASSEDVRTVSSYEQY

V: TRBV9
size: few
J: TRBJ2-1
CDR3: ASSEQGAKGNEQF

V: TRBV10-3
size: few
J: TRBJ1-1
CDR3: ATTGSQLNTEAF

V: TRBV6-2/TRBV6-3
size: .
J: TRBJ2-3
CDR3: ASSYSRGGLDTQY

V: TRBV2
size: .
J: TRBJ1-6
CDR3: ASSAEGGARSPLH

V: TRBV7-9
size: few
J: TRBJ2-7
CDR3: ASSLVSGTAVYEQY

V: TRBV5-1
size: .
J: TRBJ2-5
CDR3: ASSLGQGPGYQETQY

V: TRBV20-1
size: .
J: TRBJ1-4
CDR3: SASRTGQSNEKLF

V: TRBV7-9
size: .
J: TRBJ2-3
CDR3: ASSPRGLAAGDTQY

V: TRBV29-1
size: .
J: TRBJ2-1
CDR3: SVSSGIGLRNNEQF

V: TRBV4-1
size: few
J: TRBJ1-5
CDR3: ASSPLPPGQGNNQPQH

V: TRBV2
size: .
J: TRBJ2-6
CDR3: ATSLVPGQESSGANVLT

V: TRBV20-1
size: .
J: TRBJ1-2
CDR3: GARDRGFFGYT

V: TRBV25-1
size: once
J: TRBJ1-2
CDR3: ASRETTGDGYT

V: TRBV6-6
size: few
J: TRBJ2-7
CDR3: ASSTPFRDRAYEQY

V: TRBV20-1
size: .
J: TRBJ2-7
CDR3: SARDWQGVAGEQY

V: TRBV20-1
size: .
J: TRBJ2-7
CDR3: SATPGQGDYEQY

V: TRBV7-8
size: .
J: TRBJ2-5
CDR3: ASSPTRGYQETQY

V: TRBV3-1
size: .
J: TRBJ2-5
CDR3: ASSQDGTGSLWETQY

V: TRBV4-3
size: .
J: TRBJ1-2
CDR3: ASSQDIGNGYT

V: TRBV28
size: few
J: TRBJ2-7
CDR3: ASSFPRKETGTYEQY

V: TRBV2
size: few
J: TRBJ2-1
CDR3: ASRGSEQF

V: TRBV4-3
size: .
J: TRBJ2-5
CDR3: ASSTDRGSETQY

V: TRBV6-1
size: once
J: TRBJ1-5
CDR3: ATQGNQPQH

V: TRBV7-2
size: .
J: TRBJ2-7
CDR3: ASSQTGGAYEQY

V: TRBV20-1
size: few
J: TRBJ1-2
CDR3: SARPIGGTNYGYT

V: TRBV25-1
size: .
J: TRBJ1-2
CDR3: ASKGQGEGGYT

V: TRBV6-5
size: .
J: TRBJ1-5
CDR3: ASRRRHSNQPQH

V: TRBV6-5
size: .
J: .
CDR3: ASKQGKSETQY

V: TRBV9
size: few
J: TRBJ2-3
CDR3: ANSLDRGISSTDTQY

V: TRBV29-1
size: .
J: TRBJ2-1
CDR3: SGSGDRYEQF

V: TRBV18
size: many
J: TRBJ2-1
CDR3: ASSPTGTGGSNEQF

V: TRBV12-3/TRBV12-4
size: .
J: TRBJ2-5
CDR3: ASREGYGGAEETQY

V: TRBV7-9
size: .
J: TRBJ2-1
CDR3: ASSRGGTEQF

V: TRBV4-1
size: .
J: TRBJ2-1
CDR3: ASSQDQERGPYNEQF

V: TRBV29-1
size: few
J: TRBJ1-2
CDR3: SVEDRQVNYGYT

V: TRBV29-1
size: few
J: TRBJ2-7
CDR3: SLRVGLLSYEQY

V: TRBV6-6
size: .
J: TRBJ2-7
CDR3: TSCTSGGYYEQY

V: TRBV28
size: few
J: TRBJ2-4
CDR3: ASSYNRLAGRENIQY